This T cell receptor (beta chain) was sequenced during a study of blood T cells in healthy people across ages. Trimming removed 3 bases from V and 10 bases from J, with 13 bases in between. The CDR3 length is 13 residues. Extractions gave at least 5 micrograms of total RNA per sample. Study observations and caveats: There was no known CMV status for donors, so expanded clonotype changes were possibly confounded. Naive CD4+ cell counts and diversity both ran higher in long-lived than in aged donors.

Then a second PCR, running about 6 to 12 cycles, was carried out with a sample-barcoded 5' primer and a J-beta primer mix. TCRdb fed the 5' RACE reads into MiXCR, producing one record per CDR3 protein. The profile shows about 2 million distinct CDR3 sequences, less than 50% of them singletons. Note on this clonotype: Antigen unknown.

The sequence was collected from a woman aged 40 to 50 in good health. The genes are TRBV12-3 or TRBV12-4 and TRBJ2-1; D possibly corresponds to TRBD2 (6 bases). The specimen sequenced was blood. CDR3 in DNA: TGTGCCAGCAGTTTTGATGTGGGGAGGGAGCAGTTCTTC. Translation gives CASSFDVGREQFF.